The 3 T cell receptor beta chains below come from one sample, sequenced in a study of cytomegalovirus exposure and HLA in healthy donors. PCR amplification relied on 60 Vbeta primers (plus 13 Jbeta primers). Profiling relied on immunoSEQ multiplex PCR, and the TCRdb table lists in-frame clones only, not all of them. The sample contains about 130,000 clones, approximately 78% of which appear only once. Sequenced: PBMCs. The receptors here all came from a woman in her forties or fifties in good health and CMV-seropositive.

The genes are TRBV30 and TRBJ1-4; D is ambiguous. The V gene lost 1 base and the J gene lost 6 bases, with 15 bases spanning the gap. CDR1 GTSNPN and CDR2 SVGIG come from the germline V gene (reference sequence). The CDR3 covers 15 residues. The CDR3 DNA follows: TGTGCCTGGAGTGACGGGTACGCGATGGATGAAAAACTGTTTTTT. Translating gives CAWSDGYAMDEKLFF.

The chain has TRBV19 and TRBJ2-2; D perhaps matches TRBD1 (6 bases). CDR1 is LNHDA and CDR2 is SQIVND in the germline V gene (reference sequence). The CDR3 is 14 amino acids. Trimming shortened V by 1 base and J by 4 bases, and 7 bases separated the two germline ends. DNA for the CDR3: TGTGCCAGTAGTATAGGAGGGGGCACCGGGGAGCTGTTTTTT. This codes for CASSIGGGTGELFF.

The J gene is TRBJ2-2, the V gene TRBV10-3; TRBD2 aligns across 8 bases. Looked up from germline, CDR1 is ENHRY and CDR2 is SYGVKD. CDR3 length: 16 residues. The J segment lost 0 bases and the V segment lost 7 bases, leaving 7 bases of the junction unmatched. CDR3 DNA sequence: TGTGCCATCAATCAGGCTAGCGGGTCGAACACCGGGGAGCTGTTTTTT. This codes for CAINQASGSNTGELFF.